Shown below are 14 T cell receptor beta chains from a single sample sequenced in a study of T cell responses to AZD1222 COVID-19 vaccine. Some clones are missing from TCRdb's copy, which holds only in-frame ones; the method was immunoSEQ multiplex PCR. The sample lists under 130,000 clones, 80% to 95% seen once, with approximately 1.2% in the top ten. The source was peripheral blood, collected on day 0 of AZD1222 vaccination. These receptors all stem from an adult in good health.

The chain combines TRBV19 with TRBJ1-5; D may be TRBD1 (5 bases). The CDR3 has 14 residues. The V and J ends lost 4 bases and 2 bases respectively, with 9 bases between them. CDR1 is LNHDA and CDR2 is SQIVND in the germline V gene (reference sequence). This chain's CDR3 is CASSTGGGNQPQHF. The DNA for the CDR3 is TGTGCCAGTAGTACCGGGGGGGGCAATCAGCCCCAGCATTTT.

The rearrangement joins TRBV12-5 to TRBJ2-7; D may be TRBD1 or TRBD2 (5 bases each). CDR1 and CDR2 from the germline V gene are LGHNT and FRNRAP. The length of the CDR3 is 14 residues. V lost 8 bases to trimming and J lost 2 bases, with 16 bases between them. The CDR3 region has the DNA TGTGCTAGTCTCGACCTGGGACGACCCTACGAGCAGTACTTC. This sequence encodes CASLDLGRPYEQYF.

The rearrangement joins TRBV11-2 to TRBJ1-6; D possibly corresponds to TRBD1 (5 bases). Germline CDR1 SGHAT, CDR2 FQNNGV. V was pared by 1 base and J by 10 bases, with 11 bases between. The CDR3 consists of 14 residues. CDR3 sequence (DNA): TGTGCCAGCAGCTTAGGCCAGGGAGGCTCACCCCTCCACTTT. Translation gives CASSLGQGGSPLHF.

The chain carries TRBV27 and TRBJ1-2; TRBD1 agrees at 7 bases. The germline gives CDR1 MNHEY, CDR2 SMNVEV (reference sequence). V shed 6 bases and J 7 bases; nucleotides not matched to a gene: 14. The CDR3 runs to 15 residues. DNA for the CDR3: TGTGCCAGCAGCATGGGCCGACAGGGCCTATCTGGCTACACCTTC. This encodes CASSMGRQGLSGYTF.

The chain is built from TRBV7-9 and TRBJ1-1; 7 bases fit TRBD1. The CDR3 loop spans 14 amino acids. The germline V gene has CDR1 SEHNR and CDR2 FQNEAQ (reference sequence). V gave up 3 bases and J gave up 4 bases; unmatched junction bases: 5. Here the CDR3 reads CASSLLAGGTEAFF. Written as DNA, the CDR3 is TGTGCCAGCAGCTTGTTGGCAGGGGGCACTGAAGCTTTCTTT.

The chain has TRBV29-1 and TRBJ2-1; 12 positions match TRBD2. The CDR3 contains 17 residues. Germline V gene data show CDR1 as SQVTM and CDR2 as ANQGSEA. J was trimmed by 3 bases and V by 4 bases; bases with no gene match: 10. This CDR3 reads CSVVRTSGAIGYNEQFF. CDR3 nucleotide sequence: TGCAGCGTTGTGAGGACTAGCGGGGCGATCGGCTACAATGAGCAGTTCTTC.

The chain's CDR3 is CASSANRGPRDGYSNQPQHF. The CDR3 bases are TGCGCCAGCAGTGCTAACCGGGGGCCAAGGGATGGATATAGCAATCAGCCCCAGCATTTT. The V call is TRBV10-2, the J call TRBJ1-5; tentative D call: TRBD1 (6 bases). There are 20 residues in the CDR3. The V gene's germline CDR1 is WSHSY and CDR2 SAAADI. Trimming shortened V by 4 bases and J by 0 bases, and 25 bases separated the two germline ends.

The V gene is TRBV11-3, the J gene TRBJ2-7; no clear D. The CDR3 consists of 12 residues. Germline-derived CDR1 and CDR2 are SGHNT and YENEEA. V shed 1 base and J shed 9 bases, with 10 bases lying between them. The CDR3 is CASSLGPGPQYF. In DNA form, the CDR3 reads TGTGCCAGCAGCTTAGGACCTGGACCGCAGTACTTC.

The V gene is TRBV7-3, the J gene TRBJ2-2, with D perhaps TRBD2 (6 bases). Germline V lookup: CDR1 SGHTA, CDR2 FQGTGA. Trimming removed 6 bases at V and 3 bases at J, with 8 bases between. CDR3 length equals 13 residues. The CDR3 reads CASRGDYTGELFF. Written as DNA, the CDR3 is TGTGCCAGCAGGGGGGACTACACCGGGGAGCTGTTTTTT.

This clone was seen only once. This chain joins TRBV28 and TRBJ2-2, with a possible D match to TRBD1 (6 bases). V was trimmed by 1 base and J by 5 bases, leaving 11 bases between them. Per germline, CDR1 MDHEN and CDR2 SYDVKM. The CDR3 is 15 amino acids. As DNA, the CDR3 is TGTGCCAGCAGTTTATCCCCCACAGGGACCGGGGAGCTGTTTTTT. It encodes CASSLSPTGTGELFF.

The J gene is TRBJ1-1, the V gene TRBV12-5; 12 positions match TRBD1. V lost 5 bases and J lost 4; bases outside the gene matches: 8. Germline lookup yields CDR1 LGHNT and CDR2 FRNRAP. This CDR3 region has 16 residues. This chain's CDR3 is CASGPPGQGAFTEAFF. The CDR3, as DNA: TGTGCTAGTGGTCCCCCGGGACAGGGGGCTTTCACTGAAGCTTTCTTT.

DNA of the CDR3: TGCGCCAGCAGCATCTCGACAGGGGGCGAGGGTGGCTACACCTTC. Its protein is CASSISTGGEGGYTF. The chain uses TRBV5-1 and TRBJ1-2, with TRBD1 identical over 10 bases. The V gene's germline CDR1 is SGHRS and CDR2 YFSETQ. Trimming took 4 bases from V and 7 from J; bases not matched to a gene: 10. CDR3 length equals 15 residues.

This chain joins TRBV5-1 and TRBJ2-6; the match to TRBD2 covers 10 bases. The CDR3 consists of 16 residues. The V gene's germline CDR1 is SGHRS and CDR2 YFSETQ. The J segment lost 0 bases and the V segment lost 7 bases, leaving 4 bases of the junction unmatched. The CDR3 reads CASRPSGGSGANVLTF. In DNA, the CDR3 is TGCGCCAGCCGGCCTAGCGGGGGCTCTGGGGCCAACGTCCTGACTTTC.

The V gene is TRBV18, the J gene TRBJ2-1, with D perhaps TRBD2 (6 bases). The germline CDR1 and CDR2 sequences are KGHSH and LQKENI. The V and J ends lost 5 bases and 8 bases respectively, with 16 bases between them. The CDR3 totals 14 residues. DNA for the CDR3: TGTGCCAGCTCAGATGGGACTTTGGTGTATGAGCAGTTCTTC. Protein: CASSDGTLVYEQFF. Drawing the rest from reference TRBV18 and TRBJ2-1, the complete variable domain is NAGVMQNPRHLVRRRGQEARLRCSPMKGHSHVYWYRQLPEEGLKFMVYLQKENIIDESGMPKERFSAEFPKEGPSILRIQQVVRGDSAAYFCASSDGTLVYEQFFGPGTRLTVL.